The clone carrying this T cell receptor (beta chain) qualifies as hyperexpanded. Its antigen is currently unknown. The data were taken from a study of CD8+CD57+ T cells in acquired aplastic anemia. Study-level information: Researchers reported that healthy donors averaged about 11 million reads for CD4+ cells. Study results and limitations: About 30 CD8+ CDR3 sequences occurred in both the patients and the controls.

V lost 2 bases to trimming and J lost 7 bases, with 21 bases between them. CDR1 is ENHRY and CDR2 is SYGVKD in the germline V gene. The CDR3 sequence is 18 residues long. Genomic DNA, serving as template, underwent TCR beta VDJ and CDR3 profiling. TCRdb reprocessed the reads via MiXCR and lists one record per CDR3 protein. Here the sample spans 35,000 to 40,000 distinct CDR3 sequences, 76% being singletons. Sequencing input: sorted CD4+, CD8+, or CD8+CD57+ T cells (not recorded which) from PBMCs. The clonotype was recovered from a human donor in good health, serving as a control. The V gene is TRBV10-3, the J gene TRBJ1-6; D remains ambiguous. CDR3 nucleotides: TGTGCCATCAGTGAGCTTTGGGCCCGCCCTGTAGGCAATTCACCCCTCCACTTT. Protein: CAISELWARPVGNSPLHF.